Here is one T cell receptor beta chain with its context. As processed by the authors: How many nucleated cells were present was estimated from reference gene primer amplification. Clones were sequenced by immunoSEQ multiplex PCR, and TCRdb holds only the in-frame ones, with some missing. V and J calls and clone size are those listed in that table; D and trimming were worked out from the DNA. Altogether about 200,000 clones are present, roughly 88% being singletons, with the ten largest covering 13%. The data stem from a study of blood T cell repertoires in COVID-19. Sequencing was carried out using peripheral blood. The sequence came from a human donor in a cohort sampled during active COVID-19.

CDR3 loop: CASSNGLAGTQQETQYF. Here the CDR3 DNA reads TGTGCCAGCAGCAATGGACTAGCGGGGACACAACAAGAGACCCAGTACTTC. V gene TRBV11-2 combines with J gene TRBJ2-5, with 12 bases fitting TRBD2. The CDR3 totals 17 residues. Germline CDR1 reads SGHAT; CDR2 reads FQNNGV. With V trimmed by 5 bases and J by 2 bases, 9 bases remained unmatched.